This TCR beta chain was observed in a study of tumor-infiltrating lymphocytes in primary liver carcinoma. With approximately 500 ng total RNA as template and a constant-region primer, TCR beta cDNA was made. Construction of TCR beta libraries relied on three successive nested multiplex PCR rounds employing slightly modified ARM-PCR. Forward primers for TRBV1-TRBV30 and a C-beta reverse primer served the first two PCR rounds, at about 11 cycles each. MiXCR, run by TCRdb on the multiplex PCR reads, gives a single entry per CDR3 protein. The table has 100,000 to 120,000 distinct CDR3 sequences, around 84% seen once. Remarks on this clonotype: No antigen is known for it.

The CDR3 is 14 amino acids. Germline CDR1 reads MNHEY; CDR2 reads SVGEGT. Findings and caveats of the study: Only about 7.5-24% of top clones spanned all five tumor regions.

It was from around 20-30 mg of unsorted bulk tissue that RNA and DNA were co-extracted. Uniformly, tumor samples exhibited a viable tumor cell fraction exceeding 75%. Sequenced: liver tumor tissue from sampling region 3. Subset denoted: tumor region T3, left-lateral pole. This receptor was identified in a man aged 35-49 years with primary liver carcinoma and hepatitis B virus infection. V and J are TRBV6-2 or TRBV6-3 and TRBJ2-1, with 9 bases lining up with TRBD2. CDR3 DNA sequence: TGTACCTGCACTAGTAGCGGGAGCGGCAATGAGCAGTTCTTC. Translated, it gives CTCTSSGSGNEQFF.